Below are 21 T cell receptor beta chains sequenced from a single sample in a study of blood T cell repertoires in COVID-19. Only in-frame clones appear in the TCRdb table, and some are missing; sequencing was by immunoSEQ multiplex PCR. The table includes hundreds of thousands of clones, about nine tenths detected once. Sequencing input: peripheral blood. These TCRs come from a woman aged 30 to 39 with COVID-19, enrolled during active disease.

Note on this clone: A read error may account for a junction end that differs from germline. V usage is TRBV7-7 and J usage is TRBJ2-1; no clear D gene. Germline values: CDR1 SSHAT, CDR2 FNYEAQ (reference sequence). CDR3 length: 14 residues. In DNA, the CDR3 is TGTGCTAGCAGCGCCGCCGGGTCCGTCAATGAGCAGTTCTTC. Translation: CASSAAGSVNEQFF.

The genes are TRBV7-2 and TRBJ1-1; 10 nucleotides match TRBD1. The CDR3 is made up of 14 amino acids. V lost 5 bases to trimming and J lost 4 bases; unmatched junction nucleotides: 4. Per germline, CDR1 SGHTA and CDR2 FQGNSA. The chain's CDR3 is CASSIDRGRTEAFF. The CDR3 bases are TGTGCCAGCAGCATCGACAGGGGGCGCACTGAAGCTTTCTTT.

This clone was recorded once. This sequence joins TRBV28 and TRBJ1-3; TRBD1 might be the D (5 bases). Germline lookup yields CDR1 MDHEN and CDR2 SYDVKM. The CDR3 totals 13 residues. V lost 6 bases to trimming and J lost 7 bases, with 13 bases between them. CDR3 sequence (DNA): TGTGCCAGCAGCTGGGAAAGGGGCAACACCATATATTTT. It yields the protein CASSWERGNTIYF.

This chain uses TRBV6-4 with TRBJ1-6; TRBD1 matches 7 bases. V was pared by 6 bases and J by 5 bases, with 4 bases of the junction left unmatched. The CDR3 covers 14 residues. The germline gives CDR1 MRHNA, CDR2 SNTAGT. In DNA, the CDR3 is TGTGCCAGCAGCCGGGACAGCGATAATTCACCCCTCCACTTT. This gives the protein CASSRDSDNSPLHF.

The chain links TRBV19 to TRBJ1-2; TRBD1 matches 8 bases. Germline-derived CDR1 and CDR2 are LNHDA and SQIVND (reference sequence). Trimming cost V 10 bases and J 4 bases; bases outside gene matches: 11. This CDR3 is 14 amino acids long. The DNA for the CDR3 is TGTGCCACCCTCAGCAGGGGGCAGGCCTATGGCTACACCTTC. Amino acids: CATLSRGQAYGYTF.

Turning to this clone: One end of the junction varies from germline; a read error may be responsible. The chain couples TRBV19 to TRBJ1-5; no clear D gene. The V gene's germline CDR1 is LNHDA and CDR2 SQIVND (reference sequence). This CDR3 spans 14 amino acids. The CDR3 region has the DNA TGTACCAGTAGTATTCCAGGCCCAAATCAGCCCCAGCATTTT. This encodes CTSSIPGPNQPQHF.

This clone was detected once. The rearrangement joins TRBV12-3 or TRBV12-4 to TRBJ2-3; 7 nucleotides match TRBD2. Losses at the gene ends were 3 bases for V and 14 bases for J; bases not matched to a gene: 5. This CDR3 spans 11 amino acids. CDR3: CASSFERGGYF. CDR3 coding DNA: TGTGCCAGCAGTTTCGAGCGGGGAGGGTATTTT.

The chain recombines TRBV19 with TRBJ1-4; 7 nucleotides line up with TRBD1. Germline lookup yields CDR1 LNHDA and CDR2 SQIVND (reference sequence). V lost 8 bases to trimming and J lost 8 bases; unmatched junction nucleotides: 14. The CDR3 sequence is 15 residues long. The CDR3 loop reads CASSQPWDREEKLFF. The CDR3 DNA reads TGTGCCAGTTCCCAGCCCTGGGACAGAGAGGAAAAACTGTTTTTT.

This chain links TRBV19 with TRBJ1-1; 7 bases map to TRBD1. The germline CDR1 and CDR2 sequences are LNHDA and SQIVND (reference sequence). The CDR3 is 16 amino acids. After removal of 5 bases from V and 0 bases from J, the junction contained 9 bases not matched to a gene. CDR3: CASSHRQGFMNTEAFF. CDR3 DNA: TGTGCCAGTAGTCACAGACAGGGATTCATGAACACTGAAGCTTTCTTT. The full variable domain, rest sourced from reference TRBV19 and TRBJ1-1, is DGGITQSPKYLFRKEGQNVTLSCEQNLNHDAMYWYRQDPGQGLRLIYYSQIVNDFQKGDIAEGYSVSREKKESFPLTVTSAQKNPTAFYLCASSHRQGFMNTEAFFGQGTRLTVV.

V is TRBV12-3 or TRBV12-4 and J is TRBJ2-5, with 8 bases aligning to TRBD2. Germline trimming cut 6 bases from V and 2 bases from J; bases unmatched to any gene: 2. CDR3 length: 13 residues. The CDR3 DNA reads TGTGCCAGCAGGGCGGGGGGACAAGAGACCCAGTACTTC. This sequence encodes CASRAGGQETQYF.

About this clone itself: An end of the junction differs from the germline gene, which may be a read error. The chain couples TRBV7-7 to TRBJ2-3, with D maybe TRBD2 (6 bases). CDR3 length: 13 residues. Germline values: CDR1 SSHAT, CDR2 FNYEAQ (reference sequence). Here the CDR3 reads CASSTGLQYTQYF. The DNA of the CDR3 is TGTGCTAGCAGCACGGGACTCCAGTATACGCAGTATTTT.

The chain has TRBV9 and TRBJ1-2; 8 nucleotides line up with TRBD1. Trimming at V came to 4 bases and at J to 8 bases, leaving 7 bases not matched to a gene. The CDR3 is 13 amino acids. The germline V gene encodes CDR1 SGDLS and CDR2 YYNGEE. CDR3 loop: CASSPGQDGGYTF. The CDR3 DNA follows: TGTGCCAGCAGCCCGGGACAGGATGGGGGCTACACCTTC.

V is TRBV7-6 and J is TRBJ1-6; D gene uncertain. The CDR3 is 16 residues long. Per germline, CDR1 SGHVS and CDR2 FNYEAQ. Trimming pared 2 bases from V and 7 bases from J, leaving 15 bases between. CDR3 coding DNA: TGTGCCAGCAGCTTAAATCGGGGAGGGCCGAATTCACCCCTCCACTTT. It encodes CASSLNRGGPNSPLHF.

The V and J genes are TRBV29-1 and TRBJ2-3, with 7 bases lining up with TRBD2. CDR1 SQVTM and CDR2 ANQGSEA come from the germline V gene. The junction had 13 bases not matched to a gene; V was cut back by 3 bases and J by 10 bases. CDR3 size: 14 residues. CDR3: CSVDGWEGHYAQYF. The CDR3, as DNA: TGCAGCGTTGACGGGTGGGAGGGCCACTATGCGCAGTATTTT.

As concerns this clone: Other DNA sequences from this sample encode an identical CDR3 as well. The gene calls are TRBV5-1 and TRBJ2-2; the D gene is possibly TRBD1 (6 bases). Germline V gives CDR1 SGHRS, CDR2 YFSETQ. There are 15 residues in the CDR3. The ends were cut back, 0 bases at V and 0 bases at J, with 6 bases in the middle. The CDR3 sequence: CASSLAGANTGELFF. CDR3 coding DNA: TGCGCCAGCAGCTTGGCAGGGGCGAACACCGGGGAGCTGTTTTTT.

Comment on this clone: An end of the junction differs from the germline gene, which may be a read error. The chain recombines TRBV6-5 with TRBJ2-1, with 7 nucleotides matching TRBD1. Germline CDR1 is MNHEY and CDR2 is SVGAGI. The CDR3 length is 16 residues. The CDR3 loop is CASSYSRGRGYNEQFF. CDR3 in DNA: TGTGCCAGCAGCTACTCGAGGGGGCGAGGCTACAATGAGCAGTTCTTC.

The J gene is TRBJ1-1, the V gene TRBV7-9; 7 bases agree with TRBD1. V shed 4 bases and J 8 bases; nucleotides not matched to a gene: 13. The length of the CDR3 is 15 residues. Looked up from germline, CDR1 is SEHNR and CDR2 is FQNEAQ (reference sequence). Written as DNA, the CDR3 is TGTGCCAGCAGCTCCCTCGAGGGGACAGCCCCCGAAGCTTTCTTT. Its translation: CASSSLEGTAPEAFF.

For this clone: Its ends do not fully match the called genes, so a read error is possible. The chain employs TRBV7-2 and TRBJ2-3; 7 bases fit TRBD2. The CDR3 totals 15 residues. Germline V lookup: CDR1 SGHTA, CDR2 FQGNSA. The CDR3 DNA sequence: TGTGCCAGCACCTTAGCGGCGGGAGTTGGAGATACGCAGTATTTT. It is translated as CASTLAAGVGDTQYF.

The V gene is TRBV19, the J gene TRBJ2-1; 16 bases fit TRBD2. V shed 4 bases and J 13 bases; nucleotides not matched to a gene: 4. CDR3 length: 14 residues. CDR1 is LNHDA and CDR2 is SQIVND in the germline V gene (reference sequence). The DNA of the CDR3 is TGTGCCAGTAGTACAGGGACTAGCGGGAGGGACCAGTTCTTC. It codes for CASSTGTSGRDQFF.

V and J are TRBV19 and TRBJ1-2; possible D gene TRBD1, 5 bases. V was shortened by 6 bases and J by 4 bases, with 27 bases between the two germline ends. The CDR3 length is 18 residues. CDR1 LNHDA and CDR2 SQIVND come from the germline V gene (reference sequence). CDR3 sequence reads: CASSPEGLEGYEGYGYTF. As DNA, the CDR3 is TGTGCCAGTAGCCCGGAAGGACTAGAGGGGTATGAAGGCTATGGCTACACCTTC.

This chain connects TRBV19 to TRBJ1-5, with 10 bases identical to TRBD1. V lost 3 bases to trimming and J lost 2 bases; unmatched junction nucleotides: 16. This CDR3 is built from 20 residues. The germline V gene encodes CDR1 LNHDA and CDR2 SQIVND (reference sequence). The DNA for the CDR3 is TGTGCCAGTAGTATTGGGTGGGACAGGGGTTCAAATATTGGCAATCAGCCCCAGCATTTT. It encodes CASSIGWDRGSNIGNQPQHF.